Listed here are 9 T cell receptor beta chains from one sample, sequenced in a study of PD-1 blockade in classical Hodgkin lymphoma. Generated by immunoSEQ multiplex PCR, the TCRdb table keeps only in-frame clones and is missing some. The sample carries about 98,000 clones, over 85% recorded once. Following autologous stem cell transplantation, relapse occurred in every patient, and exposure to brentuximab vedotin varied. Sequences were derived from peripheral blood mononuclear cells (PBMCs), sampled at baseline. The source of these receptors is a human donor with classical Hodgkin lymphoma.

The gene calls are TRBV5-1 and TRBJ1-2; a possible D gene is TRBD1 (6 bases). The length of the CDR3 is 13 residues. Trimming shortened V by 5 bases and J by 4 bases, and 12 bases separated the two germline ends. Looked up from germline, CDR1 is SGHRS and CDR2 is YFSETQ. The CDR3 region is CASRDRPLYGYTF. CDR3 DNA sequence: TGCGCCAGCAGAGACAGGCCCCTCTATGGCTACACCTTC.

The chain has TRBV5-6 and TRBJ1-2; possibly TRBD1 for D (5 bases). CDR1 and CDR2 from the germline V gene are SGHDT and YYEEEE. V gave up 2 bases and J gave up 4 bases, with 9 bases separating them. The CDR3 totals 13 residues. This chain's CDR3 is CASSLTGVYGYTF. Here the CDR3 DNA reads TGTGCCAGCAGCTTAACAGGTGTCTATGGCTACACCTTC.

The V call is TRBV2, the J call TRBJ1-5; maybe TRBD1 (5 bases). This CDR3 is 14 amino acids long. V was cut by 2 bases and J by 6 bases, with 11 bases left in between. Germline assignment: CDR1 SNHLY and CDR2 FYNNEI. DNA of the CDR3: TGTGCCAGCAGTGAATTTAGGGGCGGTCAGCCCCAGCATTTT. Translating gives CASSEFRGGQPQHF. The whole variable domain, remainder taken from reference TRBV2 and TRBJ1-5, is EPEVTQTPSHQVTQMGQEVILRCVPISNHLYFYWYRQILGQKVEFLVSFYNNEISEKSEIFDDQFSVERPDGSNFTLKIRSTKLEDSAMYFCASSEFRGGQPQHFGDGTRLSIL.

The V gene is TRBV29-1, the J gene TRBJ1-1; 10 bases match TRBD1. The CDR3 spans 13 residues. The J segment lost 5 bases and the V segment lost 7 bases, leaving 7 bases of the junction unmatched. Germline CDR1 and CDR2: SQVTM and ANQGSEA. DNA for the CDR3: TGCAGCGAAAGACAGGGGGCTTTTACTGAAGCTTTCTTT. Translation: CSERQGAFTEAFF.

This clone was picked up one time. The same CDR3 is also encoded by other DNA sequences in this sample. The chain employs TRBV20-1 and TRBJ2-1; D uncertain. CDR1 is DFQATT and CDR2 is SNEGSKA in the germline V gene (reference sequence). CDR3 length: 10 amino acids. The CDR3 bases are TGCAGCGGAAGTTACAATGAGCAGTTCTTC. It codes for CSGSYNEQFF.

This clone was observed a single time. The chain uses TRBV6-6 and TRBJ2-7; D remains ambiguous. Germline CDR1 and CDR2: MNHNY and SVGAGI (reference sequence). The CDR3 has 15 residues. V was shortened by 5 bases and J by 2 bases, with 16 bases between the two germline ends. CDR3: CASSLRANGPYEQYF. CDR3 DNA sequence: TGTGCCAGCAGTCTCCGTGCGAACGGACCCTACGAGCAGTACTTC.

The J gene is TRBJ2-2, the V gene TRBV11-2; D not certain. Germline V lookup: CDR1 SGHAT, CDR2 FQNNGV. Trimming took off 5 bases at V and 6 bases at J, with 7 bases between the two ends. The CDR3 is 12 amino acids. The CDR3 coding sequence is TGTGCCAGCAGCCATTTTCCCGGGGAGCTGTTTTTT. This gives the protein CASSHFPGELFF.

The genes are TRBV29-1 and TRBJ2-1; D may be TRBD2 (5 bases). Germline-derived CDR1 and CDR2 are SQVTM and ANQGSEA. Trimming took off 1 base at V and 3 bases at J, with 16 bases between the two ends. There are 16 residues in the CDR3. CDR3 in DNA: TGCAGCGTTGAAGGCGAAGTAGCTGGAGGCTACAATGAGCAGTTCTTC. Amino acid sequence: CSVEGEVAGGYNEQFF.

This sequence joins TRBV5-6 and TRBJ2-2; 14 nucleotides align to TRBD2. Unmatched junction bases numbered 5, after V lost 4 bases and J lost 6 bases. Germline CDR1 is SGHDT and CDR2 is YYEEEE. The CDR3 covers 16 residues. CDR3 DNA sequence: TGTGCCAGCAGCCTGGGGACTAGCGGGAGCGCCGGGGAGCTGTTTTTT. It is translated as CASSLGTSGSAGELFF.